Below, 2 T cell receptor beta chains from the same sample are listed, as sequenced in a study of Tregs in tolerant kidney transplant recipients. Data came from immunoSEQ multiplex PCR; TCRdb stores just in-frame clones and leaves some out. Of 100,000 to 130,000 clones listed, 90% are singletons. The sequencing used CD4+ T cells from blood, collected before the transplant. These receptor sequences come from a human donor who received a combined kidney and bone marrow transplant.

A single count supports this clone. The CDR3 is CASSPTSGSYNEQFF. DNA for the CDR3: TGTGCCAGCAGTCCCACTAGCGGCTCCTACAATGAGCAGTTCTTC. The V and J genes are TRBV7-2 and TRBJ2-1; 8 bases are shared with TRBD2. Germline V lookup: CDR1 SGHTA, CDR2 FQGNSA. This CDR3 comprises 15 residues. The J segment lost 0 bases and the V segment lost 6 bases, leaving 4 bases of the junction unmatched.

V usage is TRBV25-1 and J usage is TRBJ1-4; 7 bases fit TRBD1. CDR1 is MGHDK and CDR2 is SYGVNS in the germline V gene. This CDR3 has 14 amino acids. The junction had 6 bases not matched to a gene; V was cut back by 3 bases and J by 8 bases. CDR3 DNA sequence: TGTGCCAGCAGTGAGCCAGGGGGTGGAGAAAAACTGTTTTTT. It encodes CASSEPGGGEKLFF. Full variable domain (outside the CDR3, taken from reference TRBV25-1 and TRBJ1-4): EADIYQTPRYLVIGTGKKITLECSQTMGHDKMYWYQQDPGMELHLIHYSYGVNSTEKGDLSSESTVSRIRTEHFPLTLESARPSHTSQYLCASSEPGGGEKLFFGSGTQLSVL.